The subject of this entry is one TCR beta chain. Germline V gene lookup returns CDR1 SQVTM and CDR2 ANQGSEA. The CDR3 length is 13 residues. V was trimmed by 3 bases and J by 5 bases, leaving 13 bases between them. The data were taken from a study of response to subunit inactivated influenza vaccine. TCRdb reprocessed the RT-PCR reads via MiXCR and lists one record per CDR3 protein. The sample yields about 570,000 distinct CDR3 sequences, approximately 10% seen once. These data also featured in a second study, about T cells expressing NK-cell markers. That study adds: TCR beta cDNA was generated via 5'RACE template switching incorporating UMIs.

Sequencing used PBMCs from blood, obtained on the day of vaccination. The clonotype comes from a man aged 50-59 years who received an inactivated influenza vaccine. The chain links TRBV29-1 to TRBJ2-5, with D perhaps given as TRBD1 or TRBD2 (5 bases each). The CDR3 DNA reads as TGCAGCGTTGACTGGGGGTCCGCGGAGACCCAGTACTTC. It specifies CSVDWGSAETQYF.